This T cell receptor (beta chain) comes out of a study of T-cell reconstitution after alpha-beta-depleted transplantation in children. As it was prepared, the TCRbeta library received unique molecular identifiers. TCRdb processed the PCR reads anew with MiXCR; each CDR3 protein has one entry. The table includes hundreds of thousands of distinct CDR3 sequences, about 21% detected once. General study findings and limits: T-cell counts and diversity at one year post-transplant came mainly from newly produced T cells. Alpha-beta T cells present about two months after transplant were reported to originate from several hundred expanded graft clones. It was surviving recipient T cells and thymic progenitors that gave some patients high TCRbeta diversity at day 60.

Germline V gene sequence: CDR1 MNHEY, CDR2 SVGAGI. The CDR3 consists of 15 residues. V shed 2 bases and J 0 bases; nucleotides not matched to a gene: 4. This clonotype has only a few counts. The antigen remains unidentified. This TCR came from a boy less than two years old who had a stem cell transplant for acute myeloid leukemia, so the T cells may come from the graft donor. The rearrangement links TRBV6-5 to TRBJ2-7; 7 nucleotides align to TRBD1. The sequencing here drew on PBMCs, mostly from graft donor cells, taken 360 days after TCRalphabeta/CD19-depleted stem cell transplant. Written as DNA, the CDR3 is TGTGCCAGCAGTTACGAGCAGGGGGTCTCCTACGAGCAGTACTTC. Encoded protein: CASSYEQGVSYEQYF.